This T cell receptor (beta chain) originates from a study of blood T cells in healthy people across ages (dated by TCRdb to between 2014 and 2016). General notes on the study: In model experiments, template switching captured roughly one uniquely barcoded TCR beta cDNA molecule for every two T cells. The study analyzed two additional independent replicas of 1 million unique cDNA reads from the same blood draw for two donors, one aged 18 to 30 and one aged 80 or older. To track age-related changes in TCR beta repertoire diversity, the study relied on deep sequencing normalized with unique cDNA molecular identifiers. Donors were grouped into four age groups: young (average roughly 15 years), middle-aged (about 40), aged (around 56) and long-lived (approximately 75). To avoid experimental bias, donors of different ages were distributed randomly across sequencing lanes. General study outcomes and caveats: Observed TCR beta diversity correlated strongly with the percentage of naive T cells measured by flow cytometry. Bulk unsorted PBMC profiling prevented conclusive comparison of naive and antigen-experienced compartments. As age increased, observed TCR beta diversity per million T cells dropped in a roughly linear way, and a significant reduction was already evident by age roughly 40. The long-lived group showed more naive CD4+ T cells, fewer expanded clones and increased TCR diversity than the aged group, suggesting age selection. Estimates of total diversity from one million sequenced T cells were regarded as lower bounds and underestimates. The CMV infection status of donors was not known, potentially confounding age-related changes in expanded clonotypes.

Donors were 39 systemically healthy Caucasian individuals from Russia aged about 6 to 100 years. Each donor gave about 10 milliliters of peripheral blood, drawn into EDTA-treated Vacutainer tubes. Ficoll-Paque density-gradient centrifugation was used to isolate PBMCs, with at least 6 million per sample. Total RNA, at least 6 micrograms per sample, was extracted from PBMCs with Trizol reagent. Naive CD45RAhigh/CD27high T cell percentages were measured by flow cytometry on a PBMC aliquot from every donor. Details on this clonotype: No antigen is known for it. The sample holds no much larger clone one base away, and base qualities are not on file.

The germline V gene encodes CDR1 DFQATT and CDR2 SNEGSKA (reference sequence). The trim is 3 bases for V and 7 bases for J, with a gap of 13 bases between the germline ends. The CDR3 runs 13 residues from the cysteine to the phenylalanine. The only DNA kept is the CDR3, 39 bases in frame from the first base. Libraries were prepared through 5' RACE. These reads were obtained on an Illumina HiSeq 2500. A second about 7 to 11 cycle PCR used a sample-barcoded 5' primer and a J-beta primer mix. A template-switch 5' adaptor carrying 12 random nucleotides introduced a unique molecular identifier onto each TCR beta cDNA molecule. Each sample yielded at least 2.5 million CDR3-containing paired-end reads. The Mint cDNA synthesis kit, primed by a TRBC-specific oligonucleotide, was used to synthesize first-strand cDNA from all RNA. Following uracil-DNA glycosylase treatment, a first 18-cycle PCR with universal primers M1SS and BC2_uni_R was performed on all cDNA. In the source study's methods: Normalization of each sample was performed by random selection of 1 million high-quality reads, each carrying a distinct molecular identifier. Reads with shared molecular identifiers were discarded instead of being binned into consensus sequences. MiTCR, run with a Q25 quality threshold and the strictest error-elimination algorithm, handled CDR3 identification, clonotype clustering and error correction. A nonparametric unseen species model with Euler transformation was used to estimate a lower bound on total TCR beta diversity. TCRdb itself trimmed the public reads at Q25 with fastp, ran MiXCR and retained productive beta chains. All rows with the same CDR3 protein become a single entry with the most common DNA and genes. The V and J calls and clone size come from TCRdb's table, not from the authors' own analysis. For this sample the table gives hundreds of thousands of distinct CDR3 sequences, of which more than 55% were detected only once. The biggest ten clones account for 25% to 30% of the sample.

Sequencing was performed on blood. This clonotype originated in a man aged 35-49 years in good health. This sequence uses TRBV20-1 and TRBJ2-1, and the D gene may be TRBD2, 6 bases matching. For the CDR3, the sequence is CSARSGSFNEQFF. The nucleotide sequence reads TGCAGTGCTAGGTCCGGGAGTTTTAATGAGCAGTTCTTC.